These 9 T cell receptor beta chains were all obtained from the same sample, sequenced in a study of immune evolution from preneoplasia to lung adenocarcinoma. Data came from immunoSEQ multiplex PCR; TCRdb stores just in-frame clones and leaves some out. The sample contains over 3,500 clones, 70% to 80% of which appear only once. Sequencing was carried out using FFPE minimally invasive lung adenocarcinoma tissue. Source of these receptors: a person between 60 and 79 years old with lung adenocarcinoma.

CDR3: CASSFGNGYTF. CDR3 in DNA: TGTGCCAGCAGCTTCGGTAACGGCTACACCTTC. The V gene is TRBV11-2, the J gene TRBJ1-2; D is ambiguous. The V end lost 3 bases, the J end lost 8 bases, and 7 bases lay between the germline ends. Per the germline V gene, CDR1 is SGHAT and CDR2 is FQNNGV. The CDR3 consists of 11 residues.

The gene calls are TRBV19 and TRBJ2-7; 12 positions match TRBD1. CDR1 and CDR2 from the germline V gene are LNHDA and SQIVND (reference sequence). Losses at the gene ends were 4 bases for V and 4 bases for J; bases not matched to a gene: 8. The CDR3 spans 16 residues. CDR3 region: CASSSPRDRGLYEQYF. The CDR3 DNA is TGTGCCAGTAGTAGCCCCCGGGACAGGGGGCTATACGAGCAGTACTTC.

The CDR3 sequence is CASSFERGEQYF. The CDR3 region has the DNA TGCGCCAGCAGCTTTGAGCGCGGCGAGCAGTACTTC. The chain is built from TRBV5-1 and TRBJ2-7, with D unclear. Trimming cost V 2 bases and J 6 bases, with 9 bases left between them. Germline V CDR1 and CDR2: SGHRS, YFSETQ. There are 12 residues in the CDR3.

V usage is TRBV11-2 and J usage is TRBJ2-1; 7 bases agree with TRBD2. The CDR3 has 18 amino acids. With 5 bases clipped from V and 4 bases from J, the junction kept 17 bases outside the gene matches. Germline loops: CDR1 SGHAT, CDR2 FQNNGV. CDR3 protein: CASSRGVGGSHLYNEQFF. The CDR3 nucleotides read TGTGCCAGCAGCCGAGGAGTAGGCGGGAGTCACCTTTACAATGAGCAGTTCTTC.

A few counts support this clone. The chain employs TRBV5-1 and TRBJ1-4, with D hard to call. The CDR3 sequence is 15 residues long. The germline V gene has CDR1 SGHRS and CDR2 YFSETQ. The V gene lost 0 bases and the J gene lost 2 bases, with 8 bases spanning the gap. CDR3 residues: CASSLGMVTNEKLFF. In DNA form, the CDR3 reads TGCGCCAGCAGCTTGGGGATGGTGACTAATGAAAAACTGTTTTTT. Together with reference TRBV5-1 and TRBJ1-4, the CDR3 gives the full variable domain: KAGVTQTPRYLIKTRGQQVTLSCSPISGHRSVSWYQQTPGQGLQFLFEYFSETQRNKGNFPGRFSGRQFSNSRSEMNVSTLELGDSALYLCASSLGMVTNEKLFFGSGTQLSVL.

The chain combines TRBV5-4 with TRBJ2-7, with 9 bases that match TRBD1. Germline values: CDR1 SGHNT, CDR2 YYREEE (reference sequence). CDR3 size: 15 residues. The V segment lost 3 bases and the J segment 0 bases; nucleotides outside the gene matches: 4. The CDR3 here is CASSSRDRDSYEQYF. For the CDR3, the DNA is TGTGCCAGCAGCTCCCGGGACAGGGACTCCTACGAGCAGTACTTC.

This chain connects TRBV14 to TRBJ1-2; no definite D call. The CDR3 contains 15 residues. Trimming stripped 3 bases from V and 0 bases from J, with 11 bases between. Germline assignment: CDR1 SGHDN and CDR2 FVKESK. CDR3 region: CASSQGSFPNYGYTF. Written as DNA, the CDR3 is TGTGCCAGCAGCCAGGGGAGCTTCCCTAACTATGGCTACACCTTC.

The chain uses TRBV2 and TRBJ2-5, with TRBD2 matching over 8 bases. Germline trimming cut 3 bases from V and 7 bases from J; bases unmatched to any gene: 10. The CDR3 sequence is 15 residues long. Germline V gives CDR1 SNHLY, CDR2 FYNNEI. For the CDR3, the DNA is TGTGCCAGCAGTGAGATAAGCGGGAGCGGTGGGACCCAGTACTTC. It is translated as CASSEISGSGGTQYF.

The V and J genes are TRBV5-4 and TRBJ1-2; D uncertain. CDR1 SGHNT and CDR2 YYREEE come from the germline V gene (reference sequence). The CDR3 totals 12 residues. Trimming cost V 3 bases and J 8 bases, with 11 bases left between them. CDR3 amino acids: CASSSAGWGYTF. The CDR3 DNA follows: TGTGCCAGCAGCTCGGCGGGTTGGGGCTACACCTTC.